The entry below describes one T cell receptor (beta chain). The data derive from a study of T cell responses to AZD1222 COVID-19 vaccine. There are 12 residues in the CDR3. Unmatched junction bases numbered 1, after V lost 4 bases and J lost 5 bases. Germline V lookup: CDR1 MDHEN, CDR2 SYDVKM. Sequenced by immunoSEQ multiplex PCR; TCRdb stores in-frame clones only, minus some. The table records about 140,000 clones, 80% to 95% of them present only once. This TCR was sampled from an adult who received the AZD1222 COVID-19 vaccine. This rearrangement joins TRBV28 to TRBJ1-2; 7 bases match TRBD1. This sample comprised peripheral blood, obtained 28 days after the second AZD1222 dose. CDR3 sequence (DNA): TGTGCCAGCAGTTCCAGGGGGTATGGCTACACCTTC. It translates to CASSSRGYGYTF.